The next 26 T cell receptor beta chains were all read from a single sample in a study of T cell changes during pregnancy in multiple sclerosis. Repertoires were generated with immunoSEQ multiplex PCR, while TCRdb's copy carries only in-frame clones and drops some. Of about 57,000 clones in the sample, about nine tenths were seen once. Sequencing was performed on peripheral blood, taken in the first trimester of pregnancy. These receptors were obtained from a female donor in good health, enrolled as a control in a pregnancy study.

The chain joins TRBV6-1 to TRBJ2-3; D is possibly TRBD2 (5 bases). Germline values: CDR1 MNHNS, CDR2 SASEGT. CDR3 length: 13 residues. V was shortened by 11 bases and J by 1 base, with 13 bases between the two germline ends. The CDR3 coding sequence is TGTGCCCTAGAGACCGGGGGCACAGATACGCAGTATTTT. This encodes CALETGGTDTQYF.

The V gene is TRBV28, the J gene TRBJ2-1; the D gene is possibly TRBD2 (6 bases). Trimming pared 5 bases from V and 4 bases from J, leaving 15 bases between. The CDR3 sequence is 15 residues long. The germline V gene encodes CDR1 MDHEN and CDR2 SYDVKM. The CDR3 region is CASSLEPGGYNEQFF. The CDR3 region has the DNA TGTGCCAGCAGTCTGGAGCCCGGGGGATACAATGAGCAGTTCTTC.

V usage is TRBV4-2 and J usage is TRBJ1-2, with unresolved D. CDR3 length: 15 residues. V lost 1 base, J lost 2 bases, and 11 bases lay in between. CDR1 LGHNA and CDR2 YNFKEQ come from the germline V gene. CDR3 in amino acids: CASSQASDSNYGYTF. For the CDR3, the DNA is TGTGCCAGCAGCCAAGCTTCGGACTCGAACTATGGCTACACCTTC.

The chain recombines TRBV7-2 with TRBJ2-3; 9 bases match TRBD2. Trimming took 6 bases from V and 1 from J; bases not matched to a gene: 5. Germline assignment: CDR1 SGHTA and CDR2 FQGNSA. The CDR3 consists of 15 residues. The CDR3 region is CASSFIAGGTDTQYF. The CDR3 nucleotides are TGTGCCAGCAGTTTCATAGCGGGGGGCACAGATACGCAGTATTTT. Full variable domain (outside the CDR3, taken from reference TRBV7-2 and TRBJ2-3): GAGVSQSPSNKVTEKGKDVELRCDPISGHTALYWYRQSLGQGLEFLIYFQGNSAPDKSGLPSDRFSAERTGGSVSTLTIQRTQQEDSAVYLCASSFIAGGTDTQYFGPGTRLTVL.

The chain has TRBV19 and TRBJ1-1; 8 bases align to TRBD1. Trimming removed 3 bases from V and 3 bases from J; junction bases left unmatched: 9. Germline values: CDR1 LNHDA, CDR2 SQIVND (reference sequence). There are 16 residues in the CDR3. The CDR3 spells CASSMGTGMFDTEAFF. CDR3 in DNA: TGTGCCAGTAGTATGGGGACAGGTATGTTCGACACTGAAGCTTTCTTT.

CDR3 bases: TGTGCCAGCTCACCAAGGACTAGCGGGTTCCAAGAGACCCAGTACTTC. Protein sequence: CASSPRTSGFQETQYF. This chain uses TRBV18 with TRBJ2-5; 11 positions agree with TRBD2. After removal of 2 bases from V and 1 base from J, the junction contained 3 bases not matched to a gene. The CDR3 is 16 residues long. Germline V gene sequence: CDR1 KGHSH, CDR2 LQKENI.

The chain couples TRBV5-5 to TRBJ2-7, with D maybe TRBD1 (5 bases). V was pared by 1 base and J by 7 bases, with 18 bases between. The germline V gene has CDR1 SGHKS and CDR2 YYEKEE (reference sequence). This CDR3 comprises 15 residues. The CDR3 sequence: CASSLLLQDTREQYF. CDR3 sequence (DNA): TGTGCCAGCAGCTTGTTGCTCCAGGACACCCGTGAGCAGTACTTC.

The CDR3 DNA follows: TGTGCCAGCTCACAATACAGGGGTCCAAACACTGAAGCTTTCTTT. The encoded protein is CASSQYRGPNTEAFF. The V and J genes are TRBV18 and TRBJ1-1; 7 nucleotides agree with TRBD1. This CDR3 region has 15 residues. Germline loops: CDR1 KGHSH, CDR2 LQKENI. The J segment lost 2 bases and the V segment lost 4 bases, leaving 7 bases of the junction unmatched.

The genes are TRBV6-5 and TRBJ2-7, with 12 bases that match TRBD2. The CDR3 runs to 14 residues. V trimming: 6 bases; J trimming: 4 bases; junction bases outside the gene matches: 4. Germline V gives CDR1 MNHEY, CDR2 SVGAGI. The CDR3 sequence is CASRQGTSGYEQYF. CDR3 sequence (DNA): TGTGCCAGCAGACAAGGGACTAGCGGGTACGAGCAGTACTTC.

The CDR3 loop is CASFGGGGEKLFF. As DNA, the CDR3 is TGTGCCAGCTTCGGGGGTGGGGGAGAAAAACTGTTTTTT. The chain carries TRBV7-9 and TRBJ1-4; tentatively, D is TRBD1 (5 bases). The CDR3 is 13 residues long. V shed 8 bases and J shed 8 bases, with 15 bases lying between them. Germline V gene data show CDR1 as SEHNR and CDR2 as FQNEAQ (reference sequence).

The chain carries TRBV4-1 and TRBJ1-1; a weak D match, TRBD1 (5 bases). Trimming took 5 bases from V and 3 from J, leaving 25 bases between them. Germline CDR1 is MGHRA and CDR2 is YSYEKL. The CDR3 has 18 amino acids. CDR3 DNA sequence: TGCGCCAGCAGCTCACGGCGGATTGTGACAGCCTCCCACACTGAAGCTTTCTTT. It specifies CASSSRRIVTASHTEAFF.

The chain is built from TRBV5-8 and TRBJ2-3, with 13 bases that match TRBD2. V lost 5 bases to trimming and J lost 4 bases; unmatched junction nucleotides: 10. The CDR3 covers 17 residues. Looked up from germline, CDR1 is SGHTS and CDR2 is YDEGEE. The CDR3 reads CASRLPGLAGIPDTQYF. The CDR3 DNA reads TGTGCCAGCAGGCTCCCGGGACTAGCGGGAATCCCAGATACGCAGTATTTT.

This clone was seen only once. The chain joins TRBV5-1 to TRBJ1-2; TRBD1 matches 8 bases. Germline-derived CDR1 and CDR2 are SGHRS and YFSETQ. The CDR3 has 15 residues. With V trimmed by 0 bases and J by 7 bases, 8 bases remained unmatched. The chain's CDR3 is CASSLDGQGSVGYTF. The DNA for the CDR3 is TGCGCCAGCAGCTTGGACGGACAGGGATCGGTTGGCTACACCTTC.

The CDR3 DNA reads as TGTGCCAGCAGTCCGACAGGGGGCTGGATGAACACTGAAGCTTTCTTT. The encoded protein is CASSPTGGWMNTEAFF. The chain uses TRBV6-6 and TRBJ1-1; 10 bases line up with TRBD1. This CDR3 region has 16 residues. V was pared by 5 bases and J by 0 bases, with 6 bases of the junction left unmatched. Looked up from germline, CDR1 is MNHNY and CDR2 is SVGAGI (reference sequence).

This chain joins TRBV23-1 and TRBJ2-1; TRBD2 might be the D (5 bases). TRBV23-1 carries the ORF label, with uncertain function. The CDR3 totals 16 residues. V was clipped by 4 bases and J by 2 bases, with 15 bases between them. CDR3 sequence: CASSRLTGGPYNEQFF. In DNA, the CDR3 is TGCGCCAGCAGTCGTTTGACCGGAGGCCCCTACAATGAGCAGTTCTTC.

The rearrangement uses TRBV30 and TRBJ1-6; 7 positions match TRBD1. The CDR3 loop spans 13 amino acids. Trimming at V came to 8 bases and at J to 5 bases, leaving 6 bases not matched to a gene. The V gene's germline CDR1 is GTSNPN and CDR2 SVGIG (reference sequence). The CDR3 is CARTQGDNSPLHF. CDR3 coding DNA: TGTGCCAGGACCCAGGGGGATAATTCACCCCTCCACTTT.

This clone was seen a single time. CDR3 amino acids: CASSLGDGGSGYTF. In DNA, the CDR3 is TGCGCCAGCAGCCTCGGGGACGGCGGGAGTGGCTACACCTTC. The chain recombines TRBV5-1 with TRBJ1-2; maybe TRBD1 (5 bases). The CDR3 is 14 residues long. Trimming stripped 4 bases from V and 7 bases from J, with 17 bases between. Germline V CDR1 and CDR2: SGHRS, YFSETQ.

The chain uses TRBV5-1 and TRBJ2-3; unclear D gene. Germline CDR1 and CDR2: SGHRS and YFSETQ. V was pared by 4 bases and J by 2 bases, with 5 bases between. This CDR3 spans 12 amino acids. CDR3 DNA sequence: TGCGCCAGCAGCGCGTCCACAGATACGCAGTATTTT. Translation: CASSASTDTQYF.

The rearrangement joins TRBV7-9 to TRBJ1-2, with TRBD1 matching over 9 bases. This CDR3 spans 15 amino acids. Germline values: CDR1 SEHNR, CDR2 FQNEAQ (reference sequence). V lost 5 bases to trimming and J lost 7 bases; unmatched junction nucleotides: 11. The DNA for the CDR3 is TGTGCCAGCAGCCTCGGCACAGGGGGCTTAGGTGGCTACACCTTC. It specifies CASSLGTGGLGGYTF.

The rearrangement links TRBV18 to TRBJ2-3; 9 bases map to TRBD1. Germline V gene data show CDR1 as KGHSH and CDR2 as LQKENI. The CDR3 totals 19 residues. The V gene end was trimmed by 4 bases and the J gene end by 0 bases; junction bases not matched to a gene: 14. The CDR3 region has the DNA TGTGCCAGCTCACGAGGGACAGGGAATATGCGGTCCAGCACAGATACGCAGTATTTT. Its protein is CASSRGTGNMRSSTDTQYF.

In this sample, this clone turned up once. The chain employs TRBV5-5 and TRBJ1-1; 7 bases map to TRBD1. The CDR3 sequence is 14 residues long. Germline loops: CDR1 SGHKS, CDR2 YYEKEE (reference sequence). V was clipped by 4 bases and J by 2 bases; unmatched bases: 5. CDR3 in amino acids: CASSLGQSNTEAFF. The CDR3 DNA reads as TGTGCCAGCAGCCTGGGACAGAGCAACACTGAAGCTTTCTTT.

V usage is TRBV6-6 and J usage is TRBJ1-2; D unresolved. V was shortened by 7 bases and J by 3 bases, with 9 bases between the two germline ends. CDR1 is MNHNY, CDR2 SVGAGI, per germline (reference sequence). This CDR3 is 12 amino acids long. This chain's CDR3 is CASIGVHYGYTF. The CDR3 nucleotides read TGTGCCAGCATCGGGGTGCACTATGGCTACACCTTC.

This CDR3 reads CASSIDRTPASYEQYF. The CDR3 DNA reads TGTGCCAGTAGTATCGACAGAACACCGGCGTCCTACGAGCAGTACTTC. The V call is TRBV19, the J call TRBJ2-7; weak D call: TRBD1 (5 bases). Germline CDR1 and CDR2: LNHDA and SQIVND (reference sequence). This CDR3 contains 16 residues. V was clipped by 3 bases and J by 1 base, with 16 bases between them.

This chain uses TRBV10-3 with TRBJ2-3; tentatively, D is TRBD2 (5 bases). This CDR3 has 16 residues. CDR1 ENHRY and CDR2 SYGVKD come from the germline V gene. The V end was cut by 0 bases, the J end by 2 bases, with 12 bases between. The CDR3: CAISESQRDYTDTQYF. The CDR3 bases are TGTGCCATCAGTGAGTCTCAGCGCGACTACACAGATACGCAGTATTTT.

This chain joins TRBV4-2 and TRBJ2-5; 7 nucleotides align to TRBD2. TRBJ2-7 matches the DNA end more closely, so the J call is doubtful. Looked up from germline, CDR1 is LGHNA and CDR2 is YNFKEQ. This CDR3 has 16 residues. CDR3 loop: CASSQDKTGGTYEQYF. CDR3 nucleotide sequence: TGTGCCAGCAGCCAAGATAAAACGGGAGGTACCTACGAGCAGTACTTC.

The chain is built from TRBV9 and TRBJ1-2, with D unclear. The germline CDR1 and CDR2 sequences are SGDLS and YYNGEE. The CDR3 has 14 amino acids. Trimming removed 0 bases from V and 7 bases from J, with 13 bases in between. The CDR3 nucleotides are TGTGCCAGCAGCGTAGGTGGAGAAGCGGGTGGCTACACCTTC. Encoded protein: CASSVGGEAGGYTF.